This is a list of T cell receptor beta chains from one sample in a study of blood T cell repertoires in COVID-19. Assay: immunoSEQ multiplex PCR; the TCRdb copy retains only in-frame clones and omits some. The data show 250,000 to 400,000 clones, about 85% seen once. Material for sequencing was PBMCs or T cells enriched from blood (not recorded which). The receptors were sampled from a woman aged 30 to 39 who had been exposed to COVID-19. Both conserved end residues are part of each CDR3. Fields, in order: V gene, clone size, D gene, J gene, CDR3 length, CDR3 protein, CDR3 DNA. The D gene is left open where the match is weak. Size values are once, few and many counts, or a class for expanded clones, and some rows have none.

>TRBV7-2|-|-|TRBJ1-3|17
CASSLDRWQGSGNTIYF
TGTGCCAGCAGCTTAGATAGGTGGCAGGGGTCTGGAAACACCATATATTTT
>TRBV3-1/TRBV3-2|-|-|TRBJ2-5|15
CASSQVGQAGETQYF
TGTGCCAGCAGCCAAGTGGGTCAGGCGGGTGAGACCCAGTACTTC
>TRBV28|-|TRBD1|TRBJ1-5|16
CATNGPGQGINQPQHF
TGTGCCACCAATGGGCCGGGACAGGGGATCAATCAGCCCCAGCATTTT
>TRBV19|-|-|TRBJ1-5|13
CASSSNSNQPQHF
TGTGCCAGTAGTAGTAATAGCAATCAGCCCCAGCATTTT
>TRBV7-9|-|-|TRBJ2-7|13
CAGERLPAYEQYF
TGTGCCGGCGAAAGACTACCAGCCTACGAGCAGTACTTC
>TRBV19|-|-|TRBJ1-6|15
CASSIVTGNNSPLHF
TGTGCCAGTAGTATAGTGACGGGGAATAATTCACCCCTCCACTTT
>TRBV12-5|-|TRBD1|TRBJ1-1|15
CASGRNRGMNTEAFF
TGTGCTAGTGGCCGAAACAGGGGGATGAACACTGAAGCTTTCTTT
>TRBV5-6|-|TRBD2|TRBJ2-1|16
CASSSTGLAGRNEQFF
TGTGCCAGCAGCTCCACGGGACTAGCGGGACGGAATGAGCAGTTCTTC
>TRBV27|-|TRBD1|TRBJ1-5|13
CASSLQGAQPQHF
TGTGCCAGCAGTTTACAGGGGGCTCAGCCCCAGCATTTT
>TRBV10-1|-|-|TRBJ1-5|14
CASSEGRDRQPQHF
TGCGCCAGCAGTGAGGGGAGGGATAGACAGCCCCAGCATTTT
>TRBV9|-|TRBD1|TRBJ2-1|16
CASSVAGQDSYNEQFF
TGTGCCAGCAGCGTAGCGGGACAGGACTCCTACAATGAGCAGTTCTTC
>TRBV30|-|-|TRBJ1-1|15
CAWKFGDRMNTEAFF
TGTGCCTGGAAGTTCGGGGATCGGATGAACACTGAAGCTTTCTTT
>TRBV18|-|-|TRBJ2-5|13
CASSPWPQETQYF
TGTGCCAGCTCACCCTGGCCACAAGAGACCCAGTACTTC
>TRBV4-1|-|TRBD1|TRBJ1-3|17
CASSQVSRTGTGNTIYF
TGCGCCAGCAGCCAAGTCTCCCGGACAGGGACTGGAAACACCATATATTTT
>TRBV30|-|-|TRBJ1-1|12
CAWRLLNTEAFF
TGTGCCTGGAGACTGCTGAACACTGAAGCTTTCTTT
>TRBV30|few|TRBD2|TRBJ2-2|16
CASLAGAYPNTGELFF
TGTGCTTCACTAGCGGGAGCCTATCCGAACACCGGGGAGCTGTTTTTT
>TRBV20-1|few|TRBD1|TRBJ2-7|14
CSASGTGRPYEQYF
TGCAGTGCTAGTGGGACAGGGCGGCCCTACGAGCAGTACTTC
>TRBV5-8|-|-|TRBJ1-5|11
CASSFGQPQHF
TGTGCCAGCAGCTTCGGGCAGCCCCAGCATTTT
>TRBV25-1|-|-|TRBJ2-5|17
CASSELGSGGIQETQYF
TGTGCCAGCAGTGAATTAGGGTCAGGGGGGATCCAAGAGACCCAGTACTTC
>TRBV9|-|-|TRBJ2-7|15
CASSPSGQGTYEQYF
TGTGCCAGCAGCCCGAGCGGGCAGGGAACCTACGAGCAGTACTTC
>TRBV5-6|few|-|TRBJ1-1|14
CASRNGHGNTEAFF
TGTGCCAGCAGGAACGGACACGGAAACACTGAAGCTTTCTTT
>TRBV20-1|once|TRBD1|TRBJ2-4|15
CSASTTTGGAYIQYF
TGCAGTGCTAGTACAACGACAGGGGGCGCATACATTCAGTACTTC